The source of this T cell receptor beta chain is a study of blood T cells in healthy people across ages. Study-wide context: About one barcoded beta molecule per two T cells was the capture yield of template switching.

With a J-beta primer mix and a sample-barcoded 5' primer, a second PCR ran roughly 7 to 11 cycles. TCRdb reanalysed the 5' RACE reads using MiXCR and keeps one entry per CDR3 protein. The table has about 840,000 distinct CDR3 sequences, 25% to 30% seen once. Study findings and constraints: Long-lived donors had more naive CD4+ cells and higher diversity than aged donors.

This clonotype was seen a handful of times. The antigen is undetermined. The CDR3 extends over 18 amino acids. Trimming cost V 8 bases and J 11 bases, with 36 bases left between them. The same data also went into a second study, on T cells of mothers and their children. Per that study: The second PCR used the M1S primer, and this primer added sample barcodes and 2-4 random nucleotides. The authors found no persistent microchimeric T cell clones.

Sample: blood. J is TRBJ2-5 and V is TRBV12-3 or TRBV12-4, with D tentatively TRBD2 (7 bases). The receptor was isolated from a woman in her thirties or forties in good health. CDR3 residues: CASSSIRGQKWGGWQQYF. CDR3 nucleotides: TGTGCCAGCTCCTCGATACGGGGGCAGAAATGGGGGGGATGGCAGCAGTACTTC.